These 21 T cell receptor beta chains were sequenced from one sample in a study of T cell repertoires in cytomegalovirus infection. These TCRs are of unknown antigen specificity. TCRdb independently ran MiXCR on the reads; one entry per CDR3 protein. The sample lists some 940,000 distinct CDR3 sequences, roughly 30% occurring once. This specimen consisted of cultured CD8+ T cells from PBMCs, obtained from culture after CMV antigen stimulation. All receptors come from a human donor in good health (CMV status not recorded). Some clones in this sample may be carry-over from other donors' samples.

The genes are TRBV27 and TRBJ1-2; TRBD1 might be the D (6 bases). V was trimmed by 5 bases and J by 3 bases, leaving 10 bases between them. The CDR3 covers 13 residues. Germline CDR1 reads MNHEY; CDR2 reads SMNVEV (reference sequence). DNA of the CDR3: TGTGCCAGCAGTCCACAGGGATACTATGGCTACACCTTC. Protein: CASSPQGYYGYTF.

This clonotype was counted only a few times. The chain couples TRBV4-2 to TRBJ2-1, with 11 bases identical to TRBD1. This CDR3 is built from 14 residues. Trimming removed 4 bases from V and 9 bases from J; junction bases left unmatched: 5. Germline-derived CDR1 and CDR2 are LGHNA and YNFKEQ. Here the CDR3 reads CASSPGQGVGEQFF. The CDR3 coding sequence is TGTGCCAGCAGCCCGGGACAGGGGGTGGGTGAGCAGTTCTTC.

This clonotype turned up a few times. CDR3 protein: CASSSTGGAEAFF. The CDR3 DNA reads as TGTGCCAGCAGTTCAACAGGAGGAGCCGAAGCTTTCTTT. The chain combines TRBV7-6 with TRBJ1-1; tentatively, D is TRBD1 (5 bases). Trimming pared 6 bases from V and 8 bases from J, leaving 16 bases between. Per the germline V gene, CDR1 is SGHVS and CDR2 is FNYEAQ. The CDR3 extends over 13 amino acids.

In the case of this clonotype: This sequence may be a read error, since a much larger clone differs from it by one base. This rearrangement joins TRBV6-6 to TRBJ2-1; 7 bases match TRBD1. The V segment lost 7 bases and the J segment 0 bases; nucleotides outside the gene matches: 6. The CDR3 has 15 residues. In germline, CDR1 is MNHNY, CDR2 SVGAGI (reference sequence). CDR3 in amino acids: CASNLQGSSYNEQFF. CDR3 sequence (DNA): TGTGCCAGCAACCTACAGGGGAGCTCCTACAATGAGCAGTTCTTC.

CDR3 loop: CATSGSYSNQPQHF. The CDR3 coding sequence is TGTGCCACCAGTGGGTCATATAGCAATCAGCCCCAGCATTTT. The rearrangement links TRBV24-1 to TRBJ1-5; D is unclear. V shed 5 bases and J shed 0 bases, with 7 bases lying between them. The CDR3 is 14 residues long. The germline V gene has CDR1 KGHDR and CDR2 SFDVKD.

This clonotype was recorded once. DNA for the CDR3: TGTGCCAGCAGTTTATCGATCACAGGGACCTATGGCTACACCTTC. Translating it yields CASSLSITGTYGYTF. This chain joins TRBV27 and TRBJ1-2; a possible D gene is TRBD1 (6 bases). The germline gives CDR1 MNHEY, CDR2 SMNVEV (reference sequence). The ends were cut back, 0 bases at V and 4 bases at J, with 12 bases in the middle. The CDR3 is 15 residues long.

V usage is TRBV27 and J usage is TRBJ1-4, with D perhaps matching TRBD1 (6 bases). The germline V gene encodes CDR1 MNHEY and CDR2 SMNVEV (reference sequence). Trimming removed 2 bases from V and 7 bases from J, with 11 bases in between. CDR3 size: 14 residues. This CDR3 is CASSLIRGSEKLFF. The CDR3 DNA follows: TGTGCCAGCAGTTTAATCAGGGGTAGTGAAAAACTGTTTTTT.

The chain employs TRBV9 and TRBJ1-1; D may be TRBD1 (5 bases). The V end lost 0 bases, the J end lost 6 bases, and 9 bases lay between the germline ends. The germline V gene encodes CDR1 SGDLS and CDR2 YYNGEE. This CDR3 region has 13 residues. The CDR3 region is CASSVDGGAEAFF. The DNA of the CDR3 is TGTGCCAGCAGCGTAGATGGGGGGGCTGAAGCTTTCTTT.

In this sample, this clonotype turned up many times. This chain uses TRBV12-3 or TRBV12-4 with TRBJ1-1; no firm D call. There are 10 residues in the CDR3. V was clipped by 6 bases and J by 7 bases, with 6 bases between them. DNA of the CDR3: TGTGCCAGCAGCCTGCTTGAAGCTTTCTTT. Amino acid sequence: CASSLLEAFF.

The chain is built from TRBV6-2 or TRBV6-3 and TRBJ2-3, with 9 bases identical to TRBD1. With V trimmed by 7 bases and J by 2 bases, 13 bases remained unmatched. This CDR3 is 17 amino acids long. Germline lookup yields CDR1 MNHEY and CDR2 SVGEGT. CDR3 DNA sequence: TGTGCCAGCACCGCACAGGACAGGGGATATTTCACAGATACGCAGTATTTT. Its translation is CASTAQDRGYFTDTQYF.

This clonotype was found a few times. The chain combines TRBV12-3 or TRBV12-4 with TRBJ1-1; the D gene is possibly TRBD1 (6 bases). V lost 4 bases and J 5 bases, leaving 8 bases between the germline ends. The CDR3 length is 12 residues. The DNA for the CDR3 is TGTGCCAGCAGTTGGCAGGGGACTGAAGCTTTCTTT. Its protein product is CASSWQGTEAFF.

A single count supports this clonotype. This sequence joins TRBV27 and TRBJ2-2; possibly TRBD1 for D (6 bases). This CDR3 is 15 amino acids long. Germline loops: CDR1 MNHEY, CDR2 SMNVEV (reference sequence). Trimming stripped 7 bases from V and 2 bases from J, with 14 bases between. The DNA for the CDR3 is TGTGCCAGCACCGGCTCGGGACAAAACACCGGGGAGCTGTTTTTT. Translation: CASTGSGQNTGELFF.

Regarding this clonotype: A read error may be the cause here, since a much bigger clone is one base away. This chain uses TRBV7-8 with TRBJ2-1; 7 bases align to TRBD2. The CDR3 spans 15 residues. Germline values: CDR1 SGHVS, CDR2 FQNEAQ. In DNA form, the CDR3 reads TGTGCCAACAGCTCGGAGGGGAGGGCCTACAATGAGCAGTTCTTC. Protein product: CANSSEGRAYNEQFF.

This sequence joins TRBV2 and TRBJ1-6; TRBD1 might be the D (5 bases). This CDR3 contains 15 residues. V gave up 6 bases and J gave up 14 bases, with 23 bases separating them. The germline V gene has CDR1 SNHLY and CDR2 FYNNEI. Here the CDR3 reads CASRRSGHRIRSLHF. CDR3 DNA sequence: TGTGCCAGCAGGAGATCCGGACACCGTATTAGATCCCTCCACTTT.

V and J are TRBV2 and TRBJ2-6; D remains unclear. V gave up 8 bases and J gave up 2 bases, with 10 bases separating them. Germline CDR1 and CDR2: SNHLY and FYNNEI. The CDR3 is made up of 14 amino acids. The CDR3 protein is CASLPAPGANVLTF. The CDR3 DNA follows: TGTGCCAGCCTCCCGGCTCCTGGGGCCAACGTCCTGACTTTC.

This chain joins TRBV27 and TRBJ2-1; no reliable D call. The CDR3 runs 16 residues. Trimming removed 4 bases at V and 0 bases at J, with 13 bases between. Germline CDR1 and CDR2: MNHEY and SMNVEV (reference sequence). CDR3 coding DNA: TGTGCCAGCAGTTCTGGGGTCTGGAGCTCCTACAATGAGCAGTTCTTC. Its protein is CASSSGVWSSYNEQFF.

The J gene is TRBJ2-1, the V gene TRBV4-1; TRBD2 matches 10 bases. Germline V gene lookup returns CDR1 MGHRA and CDR2 YSYEKL. With V trimmed by 1 base and J by 4 bases, 7 bases remained unmatched. This CDR3 contains 17 residues. CDR3 coding DNA: TGCGCCAGCAGCCAAGCATTTAGCGGGGGGACATACAATGAGCAGTTCTTC. It translates to CASSQAFSGGTYNEQFF.

There are a few counts of this clonotype. The rearrangement uses TRBV5-1 and TRBJ1-3, with D unresolved. From germline, CDR1 is SGHRS and CDR2 YFSETQ. The CDR3 contains 14 residues. Trimming removed 4 bases at V and 0 bases at J, with 8 bases between. CDR3 coding DNA: TGCGCCAGCAGCCCTACAGTCTCTGGAAACACCATATATTTT. It is translated as CASSPTVSGNTIYF. The whole variable domain, remainder taken from reference TRBV5-1 and TRBJ1-3, is KAGVTQTPRYLIKTRGQQVTLSCSPISGHRSVSWYQQTPGQGLQFLFEYFSETQRNKGNFPGRFSGRQFSNSRSEMNVSTLELGDSALYLCASSPTVSGNTIYFGEGSWLTVV.

This clonotype was seen just once. This chain joins TRBV5-1 and TRBJ2-1, with D perhaps being TRBD1 or TRBD2 (5 bases each). The V and J ends lost 2 bases and 8 bases respectively, with 23 bases between them. The V gene's germline CDR1 is SGHRS and CDR2 YFSETQ. CDR3 length equals 17 residues. The CDR3 loop reads CASSFPNRTGSSDEQFF. In nucleotides, the CDR3 is TGCGCCAGCAGCTTCCCCAACAGGACGGGGAGTTCGGATGAGCAGTTCTTC.

This clonotype was detected once. The chain carries TRBV4-1 and TRBJ2-5, with 9 bases fitting TRBD2. The CDR3 is made up of 14 amino acids. The V gene's germline CDR1 is MGHRA and CDR2 YSYEKL. J was trimmed by 2 bases and V by 4 bases; bases with no gene match: 2. The DNA of the CDR3 is TGCGCCAGCAGCCGGCGGGGGGGACAAGAGACCCAGTACTTC. It translates to CASSRRGGQETQYF.

The V gene is TRBV7-9, the J gene TRBJ2-7; D might be TRBD2 (7 bases). The V gene's germline CDR1 is SEHNR and CDR2 FQNEAQ (reference sequence). The CDR3 runs to 14 residues. V was clipped by 5 bases and J by 2 bases, with 13 bases between them. The CDR3, as DNA: TGTGCCAGCAGCCATCCCGGGGGGCCCTACGAGCAGTACGTC. It encodes CASSHPGGPYEQYV.